These 22 T cell receptor beta chains originate from one sample sequenced in a study of T cells in localized non-small cell lung cancer. Sequenced by immunoSEQ multiplex PCR; TCRdb stores in-frame clones only, minus some. The table records more than 45,000 clones, 70% to 85% of them present only once. The sample consisted of peripheral blood, taken before any cancer treatment. The receptors shown here come from a man aged 35-69 years with stage I squamous cell lung carcinoma.

The chain has TRBV5-1 and TRBJ1-3; 7 nucleotides match TRBD1. The CDR3 is 16 amino acids. J gave up 4 bases and V 2 bases, and 9 bases lay outside the gene matches. CDR1 is SGHRS and CDR2 is YFSETQ in the germline V gene. The CDR3 protein is CASSLRQGVNGNTIYF. CDR3 coding DNA: TGCGCCAGCAGCTTAAGACAGGGCGTAAACGGAAACACCATATATTTT.

The genes are TRBV11-2 and TRBJ2-5, with D hard to call. The CDR3 sequence is 11 residues long. V shed 4 bases and J shed 4 bases, with 4 bases lying between them. Germline V gene data show CDR1 as SGHAT and CDR2 as FQNNGV. CDR3 sequence reads: CASSWRETQYF. CDR3 sequence (DNA): TGTGCCAGCAGCTGGCGAGAGACCCAGTACTTC.

This clone showed up just once. The gene calls are TRBV7-9 and TRBJ2-7; D is ambiguous. V was shortened by 5 bases and J by 3 bases, with 8 bases between the two germline ends. This CDR3 is 12 amino acids long. Germline values: CDR1 SEHNR, CDR2 FQNEAQ (reference sequence). The CDR3 loop is CASSVSDYEQYF. In DNA form, the CDR3 reads TGTGCCAGCAGCGTATCGGACTACGAGCAGTACTTC.

The V and J genes are TRBV6-5 and TRBJ1-2; TRBD1 is a possible D gene (6 bases). V was clipped by 2 bases and J by 5 bases, with 12 bases between them. The V gene's germline CDR1 is MNHEY and CDR2 SVGAGI. CDR3 length: 14 amino acids. The CDR3 coding sequence is TGTGCCAGCAGTTACACCAGGGGAGAGTATGGCTACACCTTC. Its translation: CASSYTRGEYGYTF.

The CDR3: CASSPDSGDQPQHF. In nucleotides, the CDR3 is TGTGCCAGCTCCCCCGACAGCGGGGATCAGCCCCAGCATTTT. The chain has TRBV18 and TRBJ1-5; TRBD1 is a possible D gene (5 bases). The V end lost 6 bases, the J end lost 5 bases, and 14 bases lay between the germline ends. The V gene's germline CDR1 is KGHSH and CDR2 LQKENI. This CDR3 contains 14 residues.

The chain joins TRBV5-4 to TRBJ1-1; 8 bases fit TRBD1. Trimming cost V 4 bases and J 4 bases; bases outside gene matches: 6. The CDR3 runs 14 residues. Germline V gene lookup returns CDR1 SGHNT and CDR2 YYREEE (reference sequence). CDR3 nucleotide sequence: TGTGCCAGCAGCCTGAACAGGGGGTTCACTGAAGCTTTCTTT. This codes for CASSLNRGFTEAFF.

The chain combines TRBV10-3 with TRBJ1-4; D remains ambiguous. V was cut by 0 bases and J by 7 bases, with 3 bases left in between. The CDR3 contains 12 residues. CDR1 and CDR2 (germline): ENHRY, SYGVKD. Written as DNA, the CDR3 is TGTGCCATCAGTGAGTCAGGTGAAAAACTGTTTTTT. Translated: CAISESGEKLFF.

This clone was counted between two and nine times. J is TRBJ1-2 and V is TRBV18; D is uncertain. Trimming shortened V by 3 bases and J by 3 bases, and 14 bases separated the two germline ends. The CDR3 consists of 15 residues. CDR1 and CDR2 from the germline V gene are KGHSH and LQKENI. CDR3 sequence reads: CASSPRGDSHYGYTF. In DNA form, the CDR3 reads TGTGCCAGCTCACCCCGCGGCGATAGCCACTATGGCTACACCTTC.

The gene calls are TRBV2 and TRBJ2-2; D remains ambiguous. The length of the CDR3 is 14 residues. Between the trimmed V and J ends, which lost 7 bases and 3 bases, there was a span of 12 bases. Per the germline V gene, CDR1 is SNHLY and CDR2 is FYNNEI. CDR3 nucleotide sequence: TGTGCCAGCAAAAGAGAGCGCGACACCGGGGAGCTGTTTTTT. Translation gives CASKRERDTGELFF.

CDR3 sequence reads: CASSLQGTSTEAFF. CDR3 bases: TGTGCCAGCAGCTTACAGGGGACGAGCACTGAAGCTTTCTTT. The chain is built from TRBV5-8 and TRBJ1-1; TRBD1 matches at 7 bases. The CDR3 length is 14 residues. Germline V gene lookup returns CDR1 SGHTS and CDR2 YDEGEE. Germline trimming cut 2 bases from V and 4 bases from J; bases unmatched to any gene: 5.

The chain couples TRBV6-6 to TRBJ1-3; D gene unclear. Germline V gives CDR1 MNHNY, CDR2 SVGAGI (reference sequence). The CDR3 is made up of 12 amino acids. Trimming pared 8 bases from V and 0 bases from J, leaving 5 bases between. The CDR3 region has the DNA TGTGCCAGCTTGAGCTCTGGAAACACCATATATTTT. Translated, it gives CASLSSGNTIYF.

This CDR3 is CAISESTGDRNGYTF. The DNA of the CDR3 is TGTGCCATCAGTGAGTCGACGGGGGACAGGAATGGCTACACCTTC. The V call is TRBV10-3, the J call TRBJ1-2; TRBD1 matches 8 bases. CDR3 length: 15 amino acids. Germline trimming cut 0 bases from V and 6 bases from J; bases unmatched to any gene: 6. Germline V gene data show CDR1 as ENHRY and CDR2 as SYGVKD.

The gene calls are TRBV18 and TRBJ2-6, with D hard to call. CDR3 length equals 15 residues. Germline values: CDR1 KGHSH, CDR2 LQKENI. V lost 4 bases, J lost 0 bases, and 7 bases lay in between. The CDR3: CASSRADSGANVLTF. The CDR3 DNA reads as TGTGCCAGCTCACGGGCGGACTCTGGGGCCAACGTCCTGACTTTC.

V usage is TRBV6-5 and J usage is TRBJ2-6; D gene uncertain. CDR3 length: 14 amino acids. Germline CDR1 MNHEY, CDR2 SVGAGI. V was trimmed by 10 bases and J by 3 bases, leaving 13 bases between them. Here the CDR3 reads CATEKGYGANVLTF. The CDR3 DNA reads as TGTGCCACCGAGAAGGGATATGGGGCCAACGTCCTGACTTTC.

The table lists this clone with a few counts. The V gene is TRBV5-4, the J gene TRBJ1-2; weak D call: TRBD1 (5 bases). The CDR3 loop spans 16 amino acids. V was trimmed by 4 bases and J by 4 bases, leaving 20 bases between them. Germline CDR1 and CDR2: SGHNT and YYREEE (reference sequence). The CDR3 DNA follows: TGTGCCAGCAGCAAACCCGGGACGGAATTATTCTATGGCTACACCTTC. As protein: CASSKPGTELFYGYTF.

J is TRBJ1-2 and V is TRBV6-5; D remains unclear. This CDR3 has 14 residues. Germline assignment: CDR1 MNHEY and CDR2 SVGAGI. Trimming shortened V by 0 bases and J by 7 bases, and 12 bases separated the two germline ends. CDR3 coding DNA: TGTGCCAGCAGTTACTCAGAGGGCCGGAGTGGCTACACCTTC. Its protein product is CASSYSEGRSGYTF.

This clone has just one count. This rearrangement joins TRBV7-6 to TRBJ1-4; 10 bases match TRBD1. Germline CDR1 and CDR2: SGHVS and FNYEAQ. This CDR3 spans 14 amino acids. V was clipped by 5 bases and J by 10 bases; unmatched bases: 7. CDR3 loop: CASSLGQGHGKLFF. The DNA of the CDR3 is TGTGCCAGCAGCCTGGGACAGGGGCACGGAAAACTGTTTTTT.

In its sample, this clone was seen a few times. CDR3 nucleotides: TGTGCCAGCAGCGCAGGACGGGTTTTAAATTCACCCCTCCACTTT. This gives the protein CASSAGRVLNSPLHF. This chain links TRBV7-3 with TRBJ1-6; D not certain. Germline CDR1 and CDR2: SGHTA and FQGTGA. V lost 5 bases and J lost 7, with 15 bases in between. The CDR3 extends over 15 amino acids.

This rearrangement joins TRBV7-2 to TRBJ2-5; D might be TRBD1 or TRBD2, each matching 5 bases. V was pared by 5 bases and J by 7 bases, with 11 bases between. The CDR3 runs 12 residues. Germline lookup yields CDR1 SGHTA and CDR2 FQGNSA. The CDR3 DNA follows: TGTGCCAGCAGCACCAATGGGGGGACCCAGTACTTC. It encodes CASSTNGGTQYF.

The rearrangement uses TRBV28 and TRBJ1-1; 8 bases map to TRBD1. Per germline, CDR1 MDHEN and CDR2 SYDVKM. With V trimmed by 3 bases and J by 4 bases, 10 bases remained unmatched. The CDR3 has 16 residues. The CDR3 spells CASSFLQGGLGTEAFF. DNA for the CDR3: TGTGCCAGCAGTTTCTTACAGGGGGGATTGGGCACTGAAGCTTTCTTT.

This chain uses TRBV7-9 with TRBJ1-6, with D maybe TRBD1 (5 bases). V was trimmed by 0 bases and J by 9 bases, leaving 6 bases between them. CDR1 and CDR2 (germline): SEHNR, FQNEAQ (reference sequence). The CDR3 is 13 residues long. In nucleotides, the CDR3 is TGTGCCAGCAGCTTAGCGGGGGTTTCACCCCTCCACTTT. Protein: CASSLAGVSPLHF.

This clone was counted a few times. The genes are TRBV6-5 and TRBJ1-6; perhaps TRBD1 as D (5 bases). CDR3 length equals 15 residues. Germline V gives CDR1 MNHEY, CDR2 SVGAGI. Between the trimmed V and J ends, which lost 6 bases and 3 bases, there was a span of 12 bases. The CDR3 DNA follows: TGTGCCAGCAGCCCAGGAGGGGTCTATAATTCACCCCTCCACTTT. As protein: CASSPGGVYNSPLHF.